A single sample is the source of the 6 T cell receptor beta chains below, sequenced in a study of CD8+CD57+ T cells in acquired aplastic anemia. CD8+CD57+ cell expansion, shown by flow cytometry, had occurred in the patients selected for sequencing. TCR beta VDJ combinations and CDR3 sequences were profiled from genomic DNA. TCRdb recomputed calls from the reads with MiXCR, one row per CDR3 protein. The top ten clones hold roughly two fifths of a sample with a few hundred thousand distinct CDR3 sequences, roughly 80% of them seen once. The sequenced material came from sorted CD4+, CD8+, or CD8+CD57+ T cells (not recorded which) from PBMCs. These receptor sequences come from a human donor with aplastic anemia.

On this clonotype itself: An end of the junction differs from the germline gene, which may be a read error. The J gene is TRBJ1-1, the V gene TRBV7-6, with D unresolved. This CDR3 spans 15 amino acids. CDR1 SGHVS and CDR2 FNYEAQ come from the germline V gene. In DNA, the CDR3 is TGTGCCAGCAGCTTAGACCACGCAGCGAAAGAGACCGAGTTTTTT. The encoded protein is CASSLDHAAKETEFF.

Only a few counts were recorded for this clonotype. The chain carries TRBV19 and TRBJ1-3; TRBD1 aligns across 7 bases. Per germline, CDR1 LNHDA and CDR2 SQIVND (reference sequence). This CDR3 spans 14 amino acids. Trimming took 3 bases from V and 4 from J; bases not matched to a gene: 3. The CDR3 here is CASSIRDRGNTIYF. The DNA of the CDR3 is TGTGCCAGTAGTATCCGGGACAGAGGAAACACCATATATTTT.

A note on this clonotype: The junction departs from the called germline gene at one end, perhaps through a read error. The chain carries TRBV2 and TRBJ2-3; a weak D match, TRBD1 (5 bases). Germline-derived CDR1 and CDR2 are SNHLY and FYNNEI. This CDR3 region has 13 residues. Here the CDR3 DNA reads TGTGCCAGCAGGGACGTAGAGACAGAACTGCAGGATTTT. This sequence encodes CASRDVETELQDF.

This clonotype showed up just a few times. The rearrangement links TRBV29-1 to TRBJ2-7; weak D call: TRBD1 (6 bases). The CDR3 has 12 amino acids. Germline lookup yields CDR1 SQVTM and CDR2 ANQGSEA. Trimming stripped 3 bases from V and 0 bases from J, with 6 bases between. The DNA of the CDR3 is TGCAGCGTTGAGACAGGCTCCTACGAGCAGTACTTC. Translating it yields CSVETGSYEQYF.

This clonotype appeared a few times. This chain uses TRBV15 with TRBJ1-1; tentatively, D is TRBD1 (5 bases). The ends were cut back, 1 base at V and 0 bases at J, with 9 bases in the middle. In germline, CDR1 is LNHNV, CDR2 YYDKDF (reference sequence). The CDR3 runs 15 residues. The CDR3 spells CATSRGAGLNTEAFF. CDR3 nucleotides: TGTGCCACCAGCAGAGGGGCAGGGTTGAACACTGAAGCTTTCTTT.

As to this clonotype: The junction departs from the called germline gene at one end, perhaps through a read error. The chain joins TRBV7-9 to TRBJ2-3; TRBD2 aligns across 11 bases. Germline assignment: CDR1 SEHNR and CDR2 FQNEAQ (reference sequence). This CDR3 is 14 amino acids long. DNA of the CDR3: TGCGCCAGCAGCCAAGGACTAGCGGGCGCTAATGAGCAGTTT. This encodes CASSQGLAGANEQF. Full variable domain (missing parts from reference TRBV7-9 and TRBJ2-3): DTGVSQNPRHKITKRGQNVTFRCDPISEHNRLYWYRQTLGQGPEFLTYFQNEAQLEKSRLLSDRFSAERPKGSFSTLEIQRTEQGDSAMYLCASSQGLAGANEQFGPGTRLTVL.